The entry that follows covers one T cell receptor (beta chain) sequence. Germline CDR1 MNHEY, CDR2 SMNVEV (reference sequence). V lost 9 bases, J lost 4 bases, and 7 bases stayed unmatched. The CDR3 is made up of 13 amino acids. The data stem from a study of patients and donors after allogeneic stem cell transplantation. TCRdb redid the calling of the RT-PCR reads with MiXCR, one entry per CDR3 protein. The data contain some 960,000 distinct CDR3 sequences, about a sixth of them singletons. The source of this sequence is a human donor who was either an allogeneic HSCT recipient or a stem cell or donor lymphocyte infusion donor (not recorded which). It is not recorded whose cells these are; they may come from a transplant donor. The J gene is TRBJ1-2, the V gene TRBV27; 8 positions match TRBD1. The specimen sequenced was blood, either unsorted or a sorted T cell fraction (not recorded which). The CDR3 sequence: CASWTGLSYGYTF. For the CDR3, the DNA is TGTGCCAGTTGGACAGGGTTGAGCTATGGCTACACCTTC.